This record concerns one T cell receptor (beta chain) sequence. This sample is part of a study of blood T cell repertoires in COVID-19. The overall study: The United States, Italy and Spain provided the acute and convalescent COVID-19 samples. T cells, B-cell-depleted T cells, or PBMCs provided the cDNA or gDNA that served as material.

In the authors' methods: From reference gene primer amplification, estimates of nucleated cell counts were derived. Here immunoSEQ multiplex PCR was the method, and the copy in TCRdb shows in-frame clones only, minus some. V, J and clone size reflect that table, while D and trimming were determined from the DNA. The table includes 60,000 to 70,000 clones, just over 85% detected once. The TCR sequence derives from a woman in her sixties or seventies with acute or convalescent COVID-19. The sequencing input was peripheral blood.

The CDR3 loop is CASSPRTGGSSGYTF. The DNA for the CDR3 is TGTGCCAGCAGCCCCCGGACAGGGGGTTCGTCTGGCTACACCTTC. The gene calls are TRBV7-9 and TRBJ1-2; TRBD1 agrees at 10 bases. Germline lookup yields CDR1 SEHNR and CDR2 FQNEAQ (reference sequence). The CDR3 loop spans 15 amino acids. The V segment lost 5 bases and the J segment 7 bases; nucleotides outside the gene matches: 10. The whole variable domain, remainder taken from reference TRBV7-9 and TRBJ1-2, is DTGVSQNPRHKITKRGQNVTFRCDPISEHNRLYWYRQTLGQGPEFLTYFQNEAQLEKSRLLSDRFSAERPKGSFSTLEIQRTEQGDSAMYLCASSPRTGGSSGYTFGSGTRLTVV.